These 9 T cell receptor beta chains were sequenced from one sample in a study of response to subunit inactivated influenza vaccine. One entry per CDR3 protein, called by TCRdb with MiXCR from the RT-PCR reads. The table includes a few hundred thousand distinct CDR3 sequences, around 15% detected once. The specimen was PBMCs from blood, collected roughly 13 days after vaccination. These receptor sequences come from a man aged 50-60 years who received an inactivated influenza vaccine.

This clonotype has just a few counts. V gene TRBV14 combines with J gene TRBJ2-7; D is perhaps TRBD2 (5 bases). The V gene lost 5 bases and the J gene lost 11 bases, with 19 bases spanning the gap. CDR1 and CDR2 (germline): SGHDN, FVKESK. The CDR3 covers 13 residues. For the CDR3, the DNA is TGTGCCAGCAGCATCCGAGACCGGACTGTGGAGTACTTC. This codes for CASSIRDRTVEYF.

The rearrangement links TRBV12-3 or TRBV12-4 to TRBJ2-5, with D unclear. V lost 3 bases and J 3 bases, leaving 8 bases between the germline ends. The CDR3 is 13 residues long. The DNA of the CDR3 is TGTGCCAGCAGTTTTAATATAGAAGAGACCCAGTACTTC. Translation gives CASSFNIEETQYF.

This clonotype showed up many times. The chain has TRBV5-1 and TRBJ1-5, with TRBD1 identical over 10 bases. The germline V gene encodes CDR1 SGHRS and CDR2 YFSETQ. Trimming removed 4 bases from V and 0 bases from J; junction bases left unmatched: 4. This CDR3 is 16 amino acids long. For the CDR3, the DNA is TGCGCCAGCAGCCAAGGGACAGGGGATAGCAATCAGCCCCAGCATTTT. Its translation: CASSQGTGDSNQPQHF.

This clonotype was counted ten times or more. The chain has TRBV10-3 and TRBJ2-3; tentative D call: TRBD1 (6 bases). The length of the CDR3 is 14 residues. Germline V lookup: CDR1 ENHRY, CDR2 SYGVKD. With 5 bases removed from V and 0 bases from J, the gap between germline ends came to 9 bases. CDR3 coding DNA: TGTGCCATCAGTAGAACAGGGAGCACAGATACGCAGTATTTT. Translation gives CAISRTGSTDTQYF.

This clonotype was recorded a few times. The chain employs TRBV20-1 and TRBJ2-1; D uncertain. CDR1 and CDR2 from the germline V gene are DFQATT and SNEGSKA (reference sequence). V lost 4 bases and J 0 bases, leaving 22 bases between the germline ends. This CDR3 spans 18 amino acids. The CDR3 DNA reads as TGCAGTGCTACCCCAAGCCGGGTCTCCAACCCCTCCTACAATGAGCAGTTCTTC. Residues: CSATPSRVSNPSYNEQFF.

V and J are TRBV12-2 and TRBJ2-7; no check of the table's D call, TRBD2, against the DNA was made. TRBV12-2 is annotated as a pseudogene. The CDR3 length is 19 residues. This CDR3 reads CASRLSGLAGGRNPYEQYF. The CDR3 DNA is TGTGCAAGTCGCTTATCCGGACTAGCGGGGGGTCGAAACCCCTACGAGCAGTACTTC.

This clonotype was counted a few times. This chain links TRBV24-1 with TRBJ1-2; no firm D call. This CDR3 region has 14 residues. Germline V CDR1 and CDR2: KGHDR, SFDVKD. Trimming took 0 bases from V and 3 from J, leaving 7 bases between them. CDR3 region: CATSDLRRDYGYTF. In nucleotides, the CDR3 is TGTGCCACCAGTGATTTGCGGCGGGACTATGGCTACACCTTC.

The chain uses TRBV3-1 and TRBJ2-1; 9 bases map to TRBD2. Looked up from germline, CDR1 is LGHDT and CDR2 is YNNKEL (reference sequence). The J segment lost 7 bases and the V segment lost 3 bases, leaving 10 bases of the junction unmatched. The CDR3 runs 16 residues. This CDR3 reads CASSQRGGRARNEQFF. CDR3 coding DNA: TGTGCCAGCAGCCAGAGGGGCGGGAGGGCCCGGAATGAGCAGTTCTTC.

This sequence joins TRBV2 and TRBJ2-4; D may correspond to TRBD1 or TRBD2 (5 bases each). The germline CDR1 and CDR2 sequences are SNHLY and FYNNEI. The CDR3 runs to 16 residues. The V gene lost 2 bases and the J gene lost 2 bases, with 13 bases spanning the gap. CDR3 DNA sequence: TGTGCCAGCAGTGAATATCCGGGGCCTCCCAAAAACATTCAGTACTTC. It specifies CASSEYPGPPKNIQYF.